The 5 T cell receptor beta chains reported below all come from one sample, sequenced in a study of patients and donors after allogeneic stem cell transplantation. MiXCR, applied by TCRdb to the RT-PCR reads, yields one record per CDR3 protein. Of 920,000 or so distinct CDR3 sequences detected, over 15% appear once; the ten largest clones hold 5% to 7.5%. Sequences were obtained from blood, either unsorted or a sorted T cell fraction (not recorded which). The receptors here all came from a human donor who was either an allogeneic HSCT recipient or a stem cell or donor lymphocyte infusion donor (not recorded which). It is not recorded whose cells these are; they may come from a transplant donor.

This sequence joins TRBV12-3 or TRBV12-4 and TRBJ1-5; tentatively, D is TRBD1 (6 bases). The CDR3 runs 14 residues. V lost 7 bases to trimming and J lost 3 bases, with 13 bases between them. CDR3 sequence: CASNQDSNNQPQHF. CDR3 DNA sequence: TGTGCCAGCAATCAGGACAGCAACAATCAGCCCCAGCATTTT.

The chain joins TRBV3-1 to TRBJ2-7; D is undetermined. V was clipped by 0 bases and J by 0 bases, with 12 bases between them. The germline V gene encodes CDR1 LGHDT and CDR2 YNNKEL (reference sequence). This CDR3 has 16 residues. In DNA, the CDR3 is TGTGCCAGCAGCCAAGATCTGGAGCGACCCTCCTACGAGCAGTACTTC. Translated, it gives CASSQDLERPSYEQYF.

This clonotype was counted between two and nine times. The CDR3 region is CSARGNHNSPLHF. CDR3 in DNA: TGCAGTGCTCGGGGCAACCATAATTCACCCCTCCACTTT. The gene calls are TRBV20-1 and TRBJ1-6; D may be TRBD1 (5 bases). Germline V gene data show CDR1 as DFQATT and CDR2 as SNEGSKA (reference sequence). V lost 5 bases, J lost 5 bases, and 10 bases lay in between. The CDR3 consists of 13 residues.

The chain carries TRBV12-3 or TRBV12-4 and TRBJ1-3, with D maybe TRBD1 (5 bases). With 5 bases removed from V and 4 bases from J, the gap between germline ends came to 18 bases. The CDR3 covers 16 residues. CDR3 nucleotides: TGTGCCAGCAGTCCCCGTGGAGGGGCGCAAGGAAACACCATATATTTT. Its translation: CASSPRGGAQGNTIYF.

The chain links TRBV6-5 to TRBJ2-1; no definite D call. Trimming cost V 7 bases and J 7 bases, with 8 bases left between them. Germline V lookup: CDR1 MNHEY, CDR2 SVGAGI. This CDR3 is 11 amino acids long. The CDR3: CASTDLNEQFF. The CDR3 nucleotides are TGTGCCAGCACTGACTTGAATGAGCAGTTCTTC.